This passage covers 22 T cell receptor beta chains from one sample sequenced in a study of T cells in Graves' hyperthyroidism and ophthalmopathy. TCR beta CDR3 regions were amplified from RNA. The TCR CDR3 was amplified in a first-round RT-PCR using the HTBI primer set. In TCRdb, the multiplex PCR reads were re-called with MiXCR into one record per CDR3 protein. Of 550,000 to 600,000 distinct CDR3 sequences listed, about a sixth were seen once; the top ten hold 15% to 20%. Sample: blood. These receptors were collected from a woman under 30 with Graves' hyperthyroidism.

This clonotype occurred many times. The chain employs TRBV3-1 and TRBJ2-1, with 7 nucleotides matching TRBD2. Germline V gives CDR1 LGHDT, CDR2 YNNKEL (reference sequence). Trimming took 0 bases from V and 7 from J; bases not matched to a gene: 3. The CDR3 covers 14 residues. CDR3 bases: TGTGCCAGCAGCCAAGATTGGGGGGGGAATGAGCAGTTCTTC. It is translated as CASSQDWGGNEQFF.

V gene TRBV18 combines with J gene TRBJ2-2; D not resolved. The germline V gene encodes CDR1 KGHSH and CDR2 LQKENI. This CDR3 comprises 16 residues. Deletions cut 0 bases from V and 4 bases from J, with 12 bases between. The CDR3 DNA reads TGTGCCAGCTCACCACCGTCTGGCGGAAGCACCGGGGAGCTGTTTTTT. Encoded protein: CASSPPSGGSTGELFF.

This clonotype was seen repeatedly, ten times or more. The chain employs TRBV18 and TRBJ2-3; D gene ambiguous. Germline loops: CDR1 KGHSH, CDR2 LQKENI. The CDR3 totals 11 residues. V dropped 9 bases and J dropped 7 bases, with 11 bases sitting between them. CDR3 sequence reads: CASGEGNTQYF. The CDR3 region has the DNA TGTGCCAGTGGAGAAGGGAATACGCAGTATTTT.

There are many counts of this clonotype. This rearrangement joins TRBV20-1 to TRBJ1-5, with 8 bases fitting TRBD1. Germline V gene data show CDR1 as DFQATT and CDR2 as SNEGSKA (reference sequence). Trimming removed 1 base from V and 4 bases from J; junction bases left unmatched: 6. The CDR3 totals 15 residues. DNA for the CDR3: TGCAGTGCTAGAGGCTACAGGGGGGTAAATCAGCCCCAGCATTTT. Its translation: CSARGYRGVNQPQHF.

This clonotype was found a few times. CDR3 protein: CASSSGAGTGTGGELFF. Written as DNA, the CDR3 is TGTGCCAGCAGCTCGGGGGCCGGGACAGGGACCGGAGGGGAGCTGTTTTTT. The J gene is TRBJ2-2, the V gene TRBV7-2; TRBD1 agrees at 9 bases. Germline V lookup: CDR1 SGHTA, CDR2 FQGNSA. The CDR3 consists of 17 residues. J lost 8 bases, V lost 4 bases, and 14 bases had no gene match.

The rearrangement joins TRBV4-1 to TRBJ1-5; no reliable D call. Deletions cut 1 base from V and 4 bases from J, with 11 bases between. The CDR3 is 15 amino acids. Germline V gene data show CDR1 as MGHRA and CDR2 as YSYEKL. Here the CDR3 reads CASSQGRSENQPQHF. The DNA for the CDR3 is TGCGCCAGCAGCCAAGGAAGGTCAGAGAATCAGCCCCAGCATTTT.

The chain is built from TRBV24-1 and TRBJ2-7; a weak D match, TRBD1 (6 bases). The germline V gene encodes CDR1 KGHDR and CDR2 SFDVKD. The CDR3 loop spans 13 amino acids. Trimming removed 10 bases from V and 2 bases from J, with 14 bases in between. The CDR3: CATSLTGTYEQYF. The DNA of the CDR3 is TGTGCCACGAGCCTTACAGGGACCTACGAGCAGTACTTC.

This clonotype was observed a few times. This chain joins TRBV6-1 and TRBJ2-5, with a weak D call TRBD1 (6 bases). Trimming took off 2 bases at V and 2 bases at J, with 12 bases between the two ends. The CDR3 length is 15 residues. CDR1 is MNHNS, CDR2 SASEGT, per germline. CDR3 amino acids: CASSETRGHQETQYF. The CDR3 DNA sequence: TGTGCCAGCAGTGAAACCCGGGGACATCAAGAGACCCAGTACTTC.

This clonotype was recorded a few times. CDR3 DNA: TGTGCCAGCAGCTTAGATTCCGGGACAGCGAACACCGGGGAGCTGTTTTTT. Translating it yields CASSLDSGTANTGELFF. This chain connects TRBV11-3 to TRBJ2-2; 7 bases are a match to TRBD1. V shed 0 bases, J shed 0 bases, and the junction held 4 bases outside the gene matches. Germline assignment: CDR1 SGHNT and CDR2 YENEEA. CDR3 length: 17 amino acids.

V gene TRBV20-1 combines with J gene TRBJ2-1; 10 positions agree with TRBD1. CDR1 is DFQATT, CDR2 SNEGSKA, per germline (reference sequence). The trim removed 0 bases at V and 6 bases at J, leaving 11 bases unmatched. This CDR3 has 17 residues. Here the CDR3 reads CSAREGLRRTGGNEQFF. CDR3 bases: TGCAGTGCTAGAGAAGGTCTGAGGCGGACAGGGGGCAATGAGCAGTTCTTC.

V usage is TRBV5-6 and J usage is TRBJ1-2; 10 bases map to TRBD1. This CDR3 spans 14 amino acids. Losses at the gene ends were 4 bases for V and 5 bases for J; bases not matched to a gene: 5. CDR1 and CDR2 (germline): SGHDT, YYEEEE. The CDR3 DNA follows: TGTGCCAGCAGCCCACCGGGACAGGGGTATGGCTACACCTTC. It encodes CASSPPGQGYGYTF.

This clonotype was observed many times. The CDR3 here is CSATGTIRETQYF. The CDR3 DNA reads TGCAGTGCTACTGGGACTATCCGGGAGACCCAGTACTTC. V usage is TRBV20-1 and J usage is TRBJ2-5, with 7 nucleotides matching TRBD2. Germline V gene data show CDR1 as DFQATT and CDR2 as SNEGSKA (reference sequence). This CDR3 spans 13 amino acids. V was clipped by 4 bases and J by 5 bases; unmatched bases: 7.

This clonotype came up many times. The chain links TRBV5-6 to TRBJ2-5; perhaps TRBD1 as D (5 bases). CDR1 and CDR2 from the germline V gene are SGHDT and YYEEEE. This CDR3 comprises 13 residues. The V end was cut by 4 bases, the J end by 5 bases, with 12 bases between. As DNA, the CDR3 is TGTGCCAGCAGCGTCACAGGTTTGGAGACCCAGTACTTC. Translation gives CASSVTGLETQYF.

This clonotype was observed at least ten times. The J gene is TRBJ2-7, the V gene TRBV7-2; TRBD2 aligns across 7 bases. Looked up from germline, CDR1 is SGHTA and CDR2 is FQGNSA. With 3 bases clipped from V and 4 bases from J, the junction kept 9 bases outside the gene matches. This CDR3 is built from 15 residues. Written as DNA, the CDR3 is TGTGCCAGCAGCTTTTCGCGCGGGAGAGGGTACGAGCAGTACTTC. Protein product: CASSFSRGRGYEQYF.

A few counts support this clonotype. This chain connects TRBV30 to TRBJ2-1, with 9 positions matching TRBD2. Germline CDR1 GTSNPN, CDR2 SVGIG (reference sequence). The CDR3 is 14 amino acids. Unmatched junction bases numbered 10, after V lost 4 bases and J lost 9 bases. The CDR3 spells CAWTVAGGPGEQFF. CDR3 nucleotides: TGTGCCTGGACGGTCGCGGGAGGGCCGGGTGAGCAGTTCTTC.

The rearrangement joins TRBV10-2 to TRBJ2-5, with 10 nucleotides matching TRBD2. V gave up 0 bases and J gave up 4 bases; unmatched junction bases: 2. This CDR3 comprises 15 residues. Per germline, CDR1 WSHSY and CDR2 SAAADI. This CDR3 reads CASSESERGGETQYF. In nucleotides, the CDR3 is TGCGCCAGCAGTGAGTCAGAGCGGGGGGGAGAGACCCAGTACTTC.

CDR3 region: CASSLSGTGGKKAFF. The DNA for the CDR3 is TGTGCCAGCAGTCTCTCAGGGACAGGGGGAAAGAAAGCTTTCTTT. This chain uses TRBV28 with TRBJ1-1; 11 bases fit TRBD1. The CDR3 length is 15 residues. The ends lost 5 bases at V and 9 bases at J; junction bases unmatched: 11. CDR1 and CDR2 (germline): MDHEN, SYDVKM.

This clonotype was observed a handful of times. Since a much larger clone is just one base distant, this may be a read error. The rearrangement uses TRBV6-2 or TRBV6-3 and TRBJ2-3, with 10 bases aligning to TRBD2. The CDR3 runs 14 residues. CDR1 MNHEY and CDR2 SVGEGT come from the germline V gene. The ends lost 5 bases at V and 2 bases at J; junction bases unmatched: 1. Here the CDR3 reads CASSSGGVTDTQYF. Here the CDR3 DNA reads TGTGCCAGCAGTAGCGGGGGGGTCACAGATACGCAGTATTTT.

This clonotype was observed a handful of times. The chain recombines TRBV10-3 with TRBJ1-2; D is perhaps TRBD1 (5 bases). V lost 4 bases, J lost 0 bases, and 9 bases lay in between. The germline V gene encodes CDR1 ENHRY and CDR2 SYGVKD. The CDR3 is 14 residues long. The CDR3 sequence is CAISGVRANYGYTF. In DNA form, the CDR3 reads TGTGCCATCAGTGGTGTCAGGGCTAACTATGGCTACACCTTC.

Regarding this clonotype: This may arise from a read error, as a much more abundant clone is one base away. V and J are TRBV11-2 and TRBJ1-6, with D unresolved. The germline V gene encodes CDR1 SGHAT and CDR2 FQNNGV. V was pared by 1 base and J by 9 bases, with 16 bases between. CDR3 length: 16 amino acids. CDR3 sequence: CASSLVPHPTPSPLHF. The CDR3 nucleotides read TGTGCCAGCAGCTTAGTCCCCCACCCCACCCCTTCACCCCTCCACTTT.

This clonotype was counted only a few times. V is TRBV6-2 or TRBV6-3 and J is TRBJ2-4; D may be TRBD1 or TRBD2 (6 bases each). The CDR3 is 18 residues long. Between the trimmed V and J ends, which lost 6 bases and 2 bases, there was a span of 23 bases. CDR1 and CDR2 (germline): MNHEY, SVGEGT. CDR3 loop: CASSRSTGGVSPKNIQYF. The CDR3 DNA sequence: TGTGCCAGCAGCCGATCAACCGGGGGCGTATCACCCAAAAACATTCAGTACTTC.

This clonotype was counted ten times or more. The chain uses TRBV7-3 and TRBJ2-1, with TRBD2 as a possible D gene (6 bases). From germline, CDR1 is SGHTA and CDR2 FQGTGA. This CDR3 region has 13 residues. Deletions cut 5 bases from V and 10 bases from J, with 15 bases between. The CDR3: CASSRPGLGEQFF. CDR3 sequence (DNA): TGTGCCAGCAGCCGACCGGGACTGGGAGAGCAGTTCTTC. The variable domain in full, with the rest retrieved from reference TRBV7-3 and TRBJ2-1, is GAGVSQTPSNKVTEKGKYVELRCDPISGHTALYWYRQSLGQGPEFLIYFQGTGAADDSGLPNDRFFAVRPEGSVSTLKIQRTERGDSAVYLCASSRPGLGEQFFGPGTRLTVL.